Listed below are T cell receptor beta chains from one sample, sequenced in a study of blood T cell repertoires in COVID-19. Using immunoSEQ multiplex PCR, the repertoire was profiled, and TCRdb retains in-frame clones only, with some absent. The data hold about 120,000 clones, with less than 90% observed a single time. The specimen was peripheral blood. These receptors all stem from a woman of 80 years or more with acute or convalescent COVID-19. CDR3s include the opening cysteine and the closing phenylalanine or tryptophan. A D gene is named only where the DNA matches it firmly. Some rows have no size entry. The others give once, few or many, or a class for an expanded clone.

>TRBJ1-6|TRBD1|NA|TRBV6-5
CASSYVATGDSPLHF
TGTGCCAGCAGTTACGTGGCAACAGGGGATTCACCCCTCCACTTT
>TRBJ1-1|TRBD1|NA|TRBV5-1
CASSSGTDGTEAFF
TGCGCCAGCAGCTCGGGGACAGATGGGACTGAAGCTTTCTTT
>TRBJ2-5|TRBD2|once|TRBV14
CASSRGEVAGGWQETQYF
TGTGCCAGCAGCCGAGGGGAGGTAGCGGGTGGATGGCAAGAGACCCAGTACTTC
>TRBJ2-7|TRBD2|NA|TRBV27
CASSLAGGLYEQYF
TGTGCCAGCAGTTTAGCGGGGGGCCTCTACGAGCAGTACTTC
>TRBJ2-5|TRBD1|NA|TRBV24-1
CATSDFGTGDETQYF
TGTGCCACCAGTGATTTTGGGACAGGCGATGAGACCCAGTACTTC
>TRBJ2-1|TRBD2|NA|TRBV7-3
CASSISGGETYNEQFF
TGTGCCAGCAGCATTAGCGGGGGAGAAACCTACAATGAGCAGTTCTTC
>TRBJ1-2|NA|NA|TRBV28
CASSLVGGPNGYTF
TGTGCCAGCAGTCTCGTTGGAGGGCCTAATGGCTACACCTTC
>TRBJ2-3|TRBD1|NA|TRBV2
CASSRTGEADTQYF
TGTGCCAGCAGTCGGACAGGGGAGGCAGATACGCAGTATTTT
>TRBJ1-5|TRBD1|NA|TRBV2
CASSWTGKNQPQHF
TGTGCCAGCAGCTGGACAGGGAAGAATCAGCCCCAGCATTTT
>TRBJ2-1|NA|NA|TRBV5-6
CASSPKRASSYNEQFF
TGTGCCAGCAGCCCTAAGCGGGCTAGCTCCTACAATGAGCAGTTCTTC
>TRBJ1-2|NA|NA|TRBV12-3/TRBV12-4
CASSSRFGYTF
TGTGCCAGCAGTAGCCGTTTTGGCTACACCTTC
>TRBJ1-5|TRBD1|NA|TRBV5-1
CASSKGQGNQPQHF
TGCGCCAGCAGCAAGGGACAGGGCAATCAGCCCCAGCATTTT
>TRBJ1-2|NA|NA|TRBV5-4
CASSFAGDFGYTF
TGTGCCAGCAGCTTTGCAGGGGATTTTGGCTACACCTTC
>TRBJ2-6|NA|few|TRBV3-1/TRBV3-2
CASSMSSGANVLTF
TGTGCCAGCAGCATGAGCTCTGGGGCCAACGTCCTGACTTTC
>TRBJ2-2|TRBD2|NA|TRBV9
CASSVVGTSHTGELFF
TGTGCCAGCAGCGTAGTCGGGACTAGTCACACCGGGGAGCTGTTTTTT
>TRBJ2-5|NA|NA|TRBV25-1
CASSSRGLRETQYF
TGTGCCAGCAGTTCAAGGGGCCTGCGGGAGACCCAGTACTTC
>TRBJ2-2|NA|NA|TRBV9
CASSPTTSTGELFF
TGTGCCAGCAGCCCAACCACCAGCACCGGGGAGCTGTTTTTT
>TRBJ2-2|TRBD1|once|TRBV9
CASSARQGSTGELFF
TGTGCCAGCAGCGCACGACAGGGGTCAACCGGGGAGCTGTTTTTT
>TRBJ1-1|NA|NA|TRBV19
CASYMNTEAFF
TGTGCCAGTTATATGAACACTGAAGCTTTCTTT
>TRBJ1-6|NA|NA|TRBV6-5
CASTRDYNSPLHF
TGTGCCAGCACGCGGGATTATAATTCACCCCTCCACTTT
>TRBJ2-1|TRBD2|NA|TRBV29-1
CSASWGGWQTDEQFF
TGCAGCGCCTCGTGGGGGGGGTGGCAGACCGATGAGCAGTTCTTC
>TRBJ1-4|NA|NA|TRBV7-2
CASSLGQGRVNEKLFF
TGTGCCAGCAGCTTAGGCCAGGGGAGGGTTAATGAAAAACTGTTTTTT